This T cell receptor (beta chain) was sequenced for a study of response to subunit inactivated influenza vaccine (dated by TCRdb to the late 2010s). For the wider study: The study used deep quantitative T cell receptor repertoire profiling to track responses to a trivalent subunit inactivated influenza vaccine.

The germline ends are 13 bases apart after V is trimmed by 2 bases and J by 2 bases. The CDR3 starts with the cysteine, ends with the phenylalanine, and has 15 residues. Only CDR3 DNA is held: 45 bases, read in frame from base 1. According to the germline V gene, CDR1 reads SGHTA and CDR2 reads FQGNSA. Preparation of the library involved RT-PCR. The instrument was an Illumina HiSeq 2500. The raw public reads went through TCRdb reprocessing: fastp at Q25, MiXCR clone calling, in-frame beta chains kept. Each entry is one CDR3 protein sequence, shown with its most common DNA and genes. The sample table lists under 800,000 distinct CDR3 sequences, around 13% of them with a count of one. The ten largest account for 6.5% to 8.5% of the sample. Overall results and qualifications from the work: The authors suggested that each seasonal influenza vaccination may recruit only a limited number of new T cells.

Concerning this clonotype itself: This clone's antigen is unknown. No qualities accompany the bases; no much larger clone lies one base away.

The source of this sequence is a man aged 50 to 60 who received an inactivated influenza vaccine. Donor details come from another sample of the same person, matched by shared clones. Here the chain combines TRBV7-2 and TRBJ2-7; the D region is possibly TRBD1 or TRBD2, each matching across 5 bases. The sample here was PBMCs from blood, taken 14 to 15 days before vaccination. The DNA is TGTGCCAGCAGCTTAAAGGTGGGGGTCACCTACGAGCAGTACTTC. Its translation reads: CASSLKVGVTYEQYF.